These 30 T cell receptor beta chains were all obtained from the same sample, sequenced in a study of blood T cells in healthy people across ages. Alongside a J-beta primer mix, a sample-barcoded 5' primer served in a second PCR lasting 7 to 11 cycles. One entry per CDR3 protein, called by TCRdb with MiXCR from the 5' RACE reads. The sample carries about 580,000 distinct CDR3 sequences, around half recorded once. The sample taken for sequencing was blood. Every receptor here comes from a man at least 80 years old in good health.

The chain employs TRBV29-1 and TRBJ1-2; perhaps TRBD1 as D (6 bases). The CDR3 is made up of 12 amino acids. Between the trimmed V and J ends, which lost 6 bases and 4 bases, there was a span of 12 bases. Per germline, CDR1 SQVTM and CDR2 ANQGSEA. CDR3 protein: CSVLDSAYGYTF. DNA of the CDR3: TGCAGCGTCTTGGACAGTGCCTATGGCTACACCTTC.

This clonotype was seen only a few times. The chain's CDR3 is CASSLNVGGRLSSYNEQFF. The CDR3 DNA reads as TGTGCCAGCAGCTTAAATGTGGGAGGGCGGCTTAGCTCCTACAATGAGCAGTTCTTC. The rearrangement uses TRBV7-3 and TRBJ2-1; 7 bases line up with TRBD2. Germline V gene data show CDR1 as SGHTA and CDR2 as FQGTGA. Trimming removed 1 base from V and 0 bases from J; junction bases left unmatched: 12. The CDR3 has 19 residues.

This clonotype has a handful of counts. The rearrangement uses TRBV5-6 and TRBJ2-7, with D perhaps matching TRBD1 (6 bases). The CDR3 extends over 17 amino acids. The V gene's germline CDR1 is SGHDT and CDR2 YYEEEE. Trimming stripped 0 bases from V and 0 bases from J, with 16 bases between. CDR3 protein: CASSLASPGTFSYEQYF. The CDR3 DNA sequence: TGTGCCAGCAGCTTGGCCTCTCCCGGGACATTCTCCTACGAGCAGTACTTC.

This clonotype has only a few counts. The chain carries TRBV7-3 and TRBJ2-3; D uncertain. The CDR3 has 14 amino acids. CDR1 and CDR2 from the germline V gene are SGHTA and FQGTGA. V was shortened by 0 bases and J by 7 bases, with 11 bases between the two germline ends. In nucleotides, the CDR3 is TGTGCCAGCAGCTTAACGCCGACTTTTAATACGCAGTATTTT. Residues: CASSLTPTFNTQYF.

This chain joins TRBV7-9 and TRBJ2-1; D remains ambiguous. The CDR3 covers 17 residues. V dropped 2 bases and J dropped 0 bases, with 14 bases sitting between them. CDR1 and CDR2 from the germline V gene are SEHNR and FQNEAQ (reference sequence). The CDR3 loop reads CASSLSLGRGSYNEQFF. CDR3 coding DNA: TGTGCCAGCAGCTTATCATTAGGGCGAGGCTCCTACAATGAGCAGTTCTTC. The full variable domain, with the rest looked up from reference TRBV7-9 and TRBJ2-1, is DTGVSQNPRHKITKRGQNVTFRCDPISEHNRLYWYRQTLGQGPEFLTYFQNEAQLEKSRLLSDRFSAERPKGSFSTLEIQRTEQGDSAMYLCASSLSLGRGSYNEQFFGPGTRLTVL.

This clonotype was detected a few times. The chain couples TRBV29-1 to TRBJ2-3, with 7 bases identical to TRBD1. The CDR3 is 14 residues long. In germline, CDR1 is SQVTM, CDR2 ANQGSEA. V lost 4 bases, J lost 1 base, and 5 bases stayed unmatched. The CDR3: CSVGGGKGTDTQYF. The CDR3 DNA is TGCAGCGTTGGAGGGGGCAAGGGCACAGATACGCAGTATTTT.

This clonotype was detected a few times. The CDR3 DNA sequence: TGTGCCAGCAGTCCAACATACCTTGGCTACACCTTC. This encodes CASSPTYLGYTF. J is TRBJ1-2 and V is TRBV28; D is uncertain. This CDR3 spans 12 amino acids. Deletions cut 5 bases from V and 7 bases from J, with 11 bases between. Germline values: CDR1 MDHEN, CDR2 SYDVKM.

The V gene is TRBV5-1, the J gene TRBJ1-4, with D possibly being TRBD1 (6 bases). CDR1 and CDR2 from the germline V gene are SGHRS and YFSETQ. V lost 4 bases to trimming and J lost 4 bases, with 11 bases between them. The length of the CDR3 is 14 residues. CDR3 protein: CASSRGLVNEKLFF. Here the CDR3 DNA reads TGCGCCAGCAGCCGGGGGCTGGTTAATGAAAAACTGTTTTTT.

This clonotype was counted a few times. The chain couples TRBV20-1 to TRBJ2-7; 11 nucleotides line up with TRBD2. V lost 6 bases and J lost 7; bases outside the gene matches: 20. CDR3 length equals 17 residues. The germline V gene has CDR1 DFQATT and CDR2 SNEGSKA (reference sequence). CDR3 loop: CSAWGGAGLAGGDEQYF. The CDR3 DNA follows: TGCAGTGCCTGGGGGGGGGCAGGGCTAGCGGGAGGTGATGAGCAGTACTTC.

V gene TRBV5-1 combines with J gene TRBJ2-3; D is possibly TRBD1 (7 bases). The V end was cut by 4 bases, the J end by 2 bases, with 14 bases between. The CDR3 sequence is 15 residues long. Germline CDR1 SGHRS, CDR2 YFSETQ. The CDR3 is CASSRGDSNTDTQYF. The CDR3 region has the DNA TGCGCCAGCAGCAGGGGGGACAGTAACACAGATACGCAGTATTTT. Variable domain in full (rest from reference TRBV5-1 and TRBJ2-3): KAGVTQTPRYLIKTRGQQVTLSCSPISGHRSVSWYQQTPGQGLQFLFEYFSETQRNKGNFPGRFSGRQFSNSRSEMNVSTLELGDSALYLCASSRGDSNTDTQYFGPGTRLTVL.

The gene calls are TRBV29-1 and TRBJ2-7, with TRBD1 as a possible D gene (6 bases). Germline assignment: CDR1 SQVTM and CDR2 ANQGSEA. CDR3 length: 13 residues. The germline V and J ends were trimmed by 5 bases and 0 bases, with 11 bases remaining between them. The CDR3 bases are TGCAGCGTTAGCCTGACAGGCTCCTACGAGCAGTACTTC. Residues: CSVSLTGSYEQYF.

This clonotype was recorded many times. V is TRBV6-6 and J is TRBJ1-2; 7 bases are a match to TRBD1. The CDR3 is 15 amino acids. V lost 3 bases and J lost 4; bases outside the gene matches: 8. Germline V gene sequence: CDR1 MNHNY, CDR2 SVGAGI (reference sequence). CDR3 in DNA: TGTGCCAGCAGTTATGGAGGGGCAGGGGGCTATGGCTACACCTTC. Translation: CASSYGGAGGYGYTF.

On this clonotype itself: One end of the junction fails to match germline, which may point to a read error. The chain combines TRBV29-1 with TRBJ2-3; TRBD2 matches at 11 bases. The CDR3 is made up of 17 amino acids. Germline V gene lookup returns CDR1 SQVTM and CDR2 ANQGSEA. The CDR3 spells CSGAGLAGGPSTDTQYF. In DNA, the CDR3 is TGCAGCGGGGCTGGGCTAGCGGGAGGACCTAGCACGGATACGCAGTATTTT.

This chain links TRBV11-3 with TRBJ2-1; TRBD2 aligns across 13 bases. V shed 0 bases, J shed 5 bases, and the junction held 4 bases outside the gene matches. CDR3 length equals 17 residues. The germline V gene has CDR1 SGHNT and CDR2 YENEEA. The CDR3 DNA is TGTGCCAGCAGCTTAGAGTCCGGGACTAGCGGGAACAATGAGCAGTTCTTC. Residues: CASSLESGTSGNNEQFF.

The table lists this clonotype with a few counts. The V and J genes are TRBV20-1 and TRBJ2-5; a possible D gene is TRBD1 (7 bases). The germline gives CDR1 DFQATT, CDR2 SNEGSKA (reference sequence). V gave up 1 base and J gave up 2 bases, with 14 bases separating them. The CDR3 is 15 residues long. The CDR3 DNA follows: TGCAGTGCTAGAGTGGCAGGGGGGAATCAAGAGACCCAGTACTTC. Residues: CSARVAGGNQETQYF.

The genes are TRBV4-1 and TRBJ2-2; D call uncertain. Trimming cost V 0 bases and J 2 bases, with 10 bases left between them. The CDR3 spans 16 residues. Germline CDR1 and CDR2: MGHRA and YSYEKL. CDR3 amino acids: CASSQDSVANTGELFF. CDR3 coding DNA: TGCGCCAGCAGCCAAGATAGTGTAGCTAACACCGGGGAGCTGTTTTTT.

The CDR3 sequence: CASRSRDRSQETQYF. The DNA of the CDR3 is TGTGCCAGCAGATCCCGGGACAGGTCGCAAGAGACCCAGTACTTC. The chain couples TRBV12-3 or TRBV12-4 to TRBJ2-5; 8 bases are shared with TRBD1. The CDR3 runs 15 residues. V trimming: 6 bases; J trimming: 2 bases; junction bases outside the gene matches: 8.

The chain has TRBV12-3 or TRBV12-4 and TRBJ2-2, with D maybe TRBD1 (5 bases). V lost 3 bases and J lost 0, with 8 bases in between. This CDR3 contains 15 residues. The CDR3 loop is CASSLVQANTGELFF. The CDR3 nucleotides read TGTGCCAGCAGTTTGGTACAGGCGAACACCGGGGAGCTGTTTTTT.

The genes are TRBV11-2 and TRBJ1-2; D remains unclear. The germline V gene encodes CDR1 SGHAT and CDR2 FQNNGV. Between the trimmed V and J ends, which lost 0 bases and 6 bases, there was a span of 14 bases. This CDR3 region has 15 residues. This CDR3 reads CASSLDRDPWDGYTF. The CDR3 region has the DNA TGTGCCAGCAGCTTAGATCGAGACCCCTGGGATGGCTACACCTTC.

This clonotype was recorded once. This chain links TRBV15 with TRBJ2-3; no firm D call. The CDR3 loop spans 15 amino acids. Germline V gene sequence: CDR1 LNHNV, CDR2 YYDKDF (reference sequence). Trimming took 3 bases from V and 0 from J, leaving 10 bases between them. The CDR3 region has the DNA TGTGCCACCAGCAGCAATGCCCGGAGCACAGATACGCAGTATTTT. It encodes CATSSNARSTDTQYF. The entire variable domain, with the rest obtained from reference TRBV15 and TRBJ2-3, is as follows: DAMVIQNPRYQVTQFGKPVTLSCSQTLNHNVMYWYQQKSSQAPKLLFHYYDKDFNNEADTPDNFQSRRPNTSFCFLDIRSPGLGDTAMYLCATSSNARSTDTQYFGPGTRLTVL.

This chain links TRBV9 with TRBJ1-2; no clear D gene. The CDR3 consists of 14 residues. The V gene's germline CDR1 is SGDLS and CDR2 YYNGEE. The ends were cut back, 3 bases at V and 0 bases at J, with 9 bases in the middle. The CDR3 reads CASSAHGPNYGYTF. In DNA, the CDR3 is TGTGCCAGCAGCGCTCACGGTCCTAACTATGGCTACACCTTC.

This chain connects TRBV20-1 to TRBJ2-3; a possible D gene is TRBD2 (6 bases). V lost 6 bases and J 5 bases, leaving 15 bases between the germline ends. The germline V gene encodes CDR1 DFQATT and CDR2 SNEGSKA (reference sequence). The CDR3 is 13 residues long. CDR3 sequence (DNA): TGCAGTGCCAGTAGGACTAACCTAGATACGCAGTATTTT. This gives the protein CSASRTNLDTQYF.

The table lists this clonotype with a few counts. This sequence may be a read error, since a much larger clone differs from it by one base. J is TRBJ2-5 and V is TRBV6-6, with a weak D call TRBD1 (5 bases). Germline assignment: CDR1 MNHNY and CDR2 SVGAGI (reference sequence). V was pared by 2 bases and J by 11 bases, with 21 bases between. The CDR3 runs to 15 residues. The CDR3 coding sequence is TGTGCCAGCAGTTACGCAGGGTCCCGACACAATGAGCAGTACTTC. Amino acids: CASSYAGSRHNEQYF.

The chain has TRBV4-2 and TRBJ2-3; maybe TRBD2 (6 bases). CDR3 length: 16 residues. Trimming took 7 bases from V and 2 from J, leaving 19 bases between them. CDR1 is LGHNA, CDR2 YNFKEQ, per germline. The CDR3 DNA follows: TGTGCCAGCAACCGCCAACTAGCTGACAACACAGATACGCAGTATTTT. It codes for CASNRQLADNTDTQYF.

This chain uses TRBV27 with TRBJ2-7, with TRBD1 matching 8 bases. Trimming took 5 bases from V and 2 from J; bases not matched to a gene: 5. The germline gives CDR1 MNHEY, CDR2 SMNVEV (reference sequence). This CDR3 comprises 14 residues. CDR3 nucleotides: TGTGCCAGCAGTCCCGGGACAGGACCCTACGAGCAGTACTTC. This codes for CASSPGTGPYEQYF.

The chain uses TRBV12-3 or TRBV12-4 and TRBJ2-5, with TRBD1 as a possible D gene (6 bases). Trimming removed 6 bases at V and 5 bases at J, with 13 bases between. The CDR3 runs to 13 residues. CDR3: CASRPVGAETQYF. CDR3 coding DNA: TGTGCCAGCAGACCGGTGGGGGCGGAGACCCAGTACTTC.

The V call is TRBV18, the J call TRBJ2-7; D unclear. V dropped 6 bases and J dropped 6 bases, with 24 bases sitting between them. Germline V gene sequence: CDR1 KGHSH, CDR2 LQKENI. This CDR3 has 16 residues. CDR3 sequence (DNA): TGTGCCAGCTCGGCCCTCCCCCTCGGAGACATCATCGAGCAGTACTTC. It yields the protein CASSALPLGDIIEQYF.

This clonotype was recorded a few times. The chain uses TRBV7-3 and TRBJ1-1; D not resolved. Between the trimmed V and J ends, which lost 8 bases and 1 base, there was a span of 11 bases. This CDR3 contains 13 residues. Germline CDR1 is SGHTA and CDR2 is FQGTGA. CDR3 protein: CASAKDPNTEAFF. CDR3 DNA sequence: TGTGCCAGCGCGAAGGACCCGAACACTGAAGCTTTCTTT.

This clonotype turned up a few times. The rearrangement uses TRBV11-3 and TRBJ2-5; D remains ambiguous. Deletions cut 4 bases from V and 8 bases from J, with 14 bases between. CDR3 length: 13 amino acids. Germline lookup yields CDR1 SGHNT and CDR2 YENEEA. The CDR3 nucleotides read TGTGCCAGCAGCTCTCCCCCGTTGATAACCCAGTACTTC. Encoded protein: CASSSPPLITQYF.

The chain is built from TRBV6-5 and TRBJ2-7; tentatively, D is TRBD2 (6 bases). Trimming removed 2 bases from V and 2 bases from J, with 25 bases in between. CDR3 length: 19 residues. Per the germline V gene, CDR1 is MNHEY and CDR2 is SVGAGI. This CDR3 is CASSYRLTPGRQGTYEQYF. The CDR3 coding sequence is TGTGCCAGCAGTTACCGGCTAACCCCGGGGAGGCAGGGAACCTACGAGCAGTACTTC.